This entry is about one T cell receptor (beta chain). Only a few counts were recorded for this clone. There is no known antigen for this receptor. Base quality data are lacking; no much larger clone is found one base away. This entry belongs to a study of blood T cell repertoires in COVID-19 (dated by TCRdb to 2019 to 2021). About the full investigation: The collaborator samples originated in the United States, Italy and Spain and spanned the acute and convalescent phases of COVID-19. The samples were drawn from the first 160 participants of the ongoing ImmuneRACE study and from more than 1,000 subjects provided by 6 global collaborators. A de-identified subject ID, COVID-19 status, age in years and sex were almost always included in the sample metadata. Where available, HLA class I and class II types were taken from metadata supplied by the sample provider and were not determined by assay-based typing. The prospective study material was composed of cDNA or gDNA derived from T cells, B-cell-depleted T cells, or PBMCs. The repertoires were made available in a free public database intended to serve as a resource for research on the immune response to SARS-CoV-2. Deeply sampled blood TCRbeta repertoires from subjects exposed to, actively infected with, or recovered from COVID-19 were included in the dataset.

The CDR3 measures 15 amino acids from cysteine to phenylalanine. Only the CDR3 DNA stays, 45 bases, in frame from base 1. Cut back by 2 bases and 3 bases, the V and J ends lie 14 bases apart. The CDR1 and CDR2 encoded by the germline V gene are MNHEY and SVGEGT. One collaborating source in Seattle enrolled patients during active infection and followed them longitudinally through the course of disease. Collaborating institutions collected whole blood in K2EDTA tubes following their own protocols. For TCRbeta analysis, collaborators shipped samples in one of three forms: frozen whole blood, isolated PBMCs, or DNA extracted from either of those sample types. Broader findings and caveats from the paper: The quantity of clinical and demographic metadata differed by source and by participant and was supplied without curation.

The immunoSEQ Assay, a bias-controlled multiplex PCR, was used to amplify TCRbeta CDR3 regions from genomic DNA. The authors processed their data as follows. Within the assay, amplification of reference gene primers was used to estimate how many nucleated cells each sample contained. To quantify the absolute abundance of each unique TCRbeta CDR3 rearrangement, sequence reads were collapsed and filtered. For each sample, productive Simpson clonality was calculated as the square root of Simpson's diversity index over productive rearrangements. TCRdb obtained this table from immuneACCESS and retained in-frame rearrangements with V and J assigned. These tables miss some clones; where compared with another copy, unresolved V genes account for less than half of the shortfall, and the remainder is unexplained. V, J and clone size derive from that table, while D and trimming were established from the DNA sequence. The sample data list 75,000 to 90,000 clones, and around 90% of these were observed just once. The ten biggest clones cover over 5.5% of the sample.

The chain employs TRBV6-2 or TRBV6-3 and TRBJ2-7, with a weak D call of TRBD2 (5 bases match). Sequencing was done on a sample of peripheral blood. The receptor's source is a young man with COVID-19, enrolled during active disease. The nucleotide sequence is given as TGTGCCAGCAGTTACGAGGCGTCGGGGAGCTACGAGCAGTACTTC. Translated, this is CASSYEASGSYEQYF.